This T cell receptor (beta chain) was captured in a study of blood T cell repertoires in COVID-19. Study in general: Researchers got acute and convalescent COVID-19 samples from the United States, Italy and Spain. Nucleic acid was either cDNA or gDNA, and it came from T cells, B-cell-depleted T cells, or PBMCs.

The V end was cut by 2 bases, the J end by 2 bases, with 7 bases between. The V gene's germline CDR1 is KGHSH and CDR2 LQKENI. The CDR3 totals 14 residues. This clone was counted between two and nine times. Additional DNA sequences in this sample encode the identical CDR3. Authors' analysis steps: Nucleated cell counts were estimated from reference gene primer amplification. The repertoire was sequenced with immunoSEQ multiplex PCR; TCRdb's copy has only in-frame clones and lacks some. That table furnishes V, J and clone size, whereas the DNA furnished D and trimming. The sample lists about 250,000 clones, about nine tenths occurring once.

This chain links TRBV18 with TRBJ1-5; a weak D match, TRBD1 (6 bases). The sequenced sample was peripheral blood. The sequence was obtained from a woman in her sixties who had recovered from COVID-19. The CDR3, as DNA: TGTGCCAGCTCACCAGGGGGCGGCAATCAGCCCCAGCATTTT. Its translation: CASSPGGGNQPQHF.